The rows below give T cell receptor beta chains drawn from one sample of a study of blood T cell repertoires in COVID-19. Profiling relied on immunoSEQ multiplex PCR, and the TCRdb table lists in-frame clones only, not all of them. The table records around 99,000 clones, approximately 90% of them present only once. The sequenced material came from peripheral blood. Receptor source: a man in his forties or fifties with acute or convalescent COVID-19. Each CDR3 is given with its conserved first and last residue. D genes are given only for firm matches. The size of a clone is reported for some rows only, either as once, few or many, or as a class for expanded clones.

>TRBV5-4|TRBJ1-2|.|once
TGTGCCAGCAGCGCCCGGACAGTTTTCAACTATGGCTACACCTTC
CASSARTVFNYGYTF
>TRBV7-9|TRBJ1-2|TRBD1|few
TGTGCCAGCAGCTCTACAGGGGCCGCCACCTTC
CASSSTGAATF
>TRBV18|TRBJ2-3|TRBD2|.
TGTGCCAGCTCACCTCCTAGCGGGAGCCGCACAGATACGCAGTATTTT
CASSPPSGSRTDTQYF
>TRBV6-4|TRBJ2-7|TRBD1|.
TGTGCCAGCAGGGATAATGGGACAGCCCTAAGCCGGGGTTCCTACGAGCAGTACTTC
CASRDNGTALSRGSYEQYF
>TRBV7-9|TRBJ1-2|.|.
TGTGCCAGCAGCAAGACCCAAAAACCCGAGGGCTATGGCTACACCTTC
CASSKTQKPEGYGYTF
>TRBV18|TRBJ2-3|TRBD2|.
TGTGCCAGCTCACCACTGGCTAGCGGGACTAGCACAGATACGCAGTATTTT
CASSPLASGTSTDTQYF
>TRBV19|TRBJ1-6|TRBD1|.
TGTGCCAGTAGTTCCGGGACAGGGAAATCACCCCTCCACTTT
CASSSGTGKSPLHF
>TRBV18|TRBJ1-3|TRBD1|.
TGTGCCAGCTCACGCGGACAGGGCGAGTATGGTAACACCATATATTTT
CASSRGQGEYGNTIYF
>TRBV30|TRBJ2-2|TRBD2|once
TGTGCCTGGAGTTCAACCCGGACTAGCGGGAACCCCGGGGAGCTGTTTTTT
CAWSSTRTSGNPGELFF
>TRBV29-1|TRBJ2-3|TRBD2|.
TGCAGCGCCACGAGCGGGGGCGGGAGGCTCACAGATACGCAGTATTTT
CSATSGGGRLTDTQYF
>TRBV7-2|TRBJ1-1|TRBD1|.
TGTGCCAGCAGCCCGCGGACAGGGAGGGGCACTGAAGCTTTCTTT
CASSPRTGRGTEAFF
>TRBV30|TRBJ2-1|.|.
TGTGCCTGGACCCCGACAGAGTCCTACAATGAGCAGTTCTTC
CAWTPTESYNEQFF
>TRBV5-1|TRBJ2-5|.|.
TGCGCCAGCAGCTTGGGCTTCGGGGAGACCCAGTACTTC
CASSLGFGETQYF
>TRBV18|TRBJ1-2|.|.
TGTGCCAGCTCACGACTGATTCTAACGGGACAAGCTAACTATGGCTACACCTTC
CASSRLILTGQANYGYTF
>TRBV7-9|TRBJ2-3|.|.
TGTGCCAGCAGCTTACTGGCGGGCGGTACAGATACGCAGTATTTT
CASSLLAGGTDTQYF
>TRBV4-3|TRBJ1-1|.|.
TGCGCCAGCAGCCAAGATAGGGTGTCGGGGAAGACTGAAGCTTTCTTT
CASSQDRVSGKTEAFF
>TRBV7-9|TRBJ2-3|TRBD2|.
TGTGCCAGCAGCTTCCCTCTGGGAGGGTCCCAAAAAATCACAGATACGCAGTATTTT
CASSFPLGGSQKITDTQYF
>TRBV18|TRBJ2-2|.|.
TGTGCCAGCTCACCACTTGCGACAGGACCCACCCGGGAGCTGTTTTTT
CASSPLATGPTRELFF
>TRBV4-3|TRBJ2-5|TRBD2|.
TGCGCCAGCAGCCCGTGGCACGGGAGGCCCCAAGAGACCCAGTACTTC
CASSPWHGRPQETQYF
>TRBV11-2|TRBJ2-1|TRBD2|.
TGTGCCAGCAGCCCTCTTTCTAGCGGTTATTACAATGAGCAGTTCTTC
CASSPLSSGYYNEQFF
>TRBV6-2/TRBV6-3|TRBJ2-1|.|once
TGTGCCAGCAGTTTCGAAAAGCTAAATACAGGACCATCCTACAATGAGCAGTTCTTC
CASSFEKLNTGPSYNEQFF
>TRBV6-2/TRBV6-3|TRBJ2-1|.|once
TGTGCCAGCAGTTACGAGGGAGGGCAGTTCTTC
CASSYEGGQFF
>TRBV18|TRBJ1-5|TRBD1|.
TGTGCCAGCTCACCGGGACAGGGTGGGCGCAATCAGCCCCAGCATTTT
CASSPGQGGRNQPQHF
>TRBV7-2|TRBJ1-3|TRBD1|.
TGTGCCAGCAGCTTAGTTGCGGGACAGGGGTATGGAAACACCATATATTTT
CASSLVAGQGYGNTIYF
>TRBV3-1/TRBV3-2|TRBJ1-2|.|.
TGTGCCAGCAGCCAAGATCCAGGCCGGAACTATGGCTACACCTTC
CASSQDPGRNYGYTF
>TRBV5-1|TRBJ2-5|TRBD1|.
TGCGCCAGCCACAGGGGGCTCGGGGAGACCCAGTACTTC
CASHRGLGETQYF
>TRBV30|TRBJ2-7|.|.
TGTGCCTGGACTCCCGGCGGAAGCTCCTACGAGCAGTACTTC
CAWTPGGSSYEQYF
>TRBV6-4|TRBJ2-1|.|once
TGTGCCAGCAGCCGCACTCTAGAGAGGGTTAATGAGCAGTTCTTC
CASSRTLERVNEQFF
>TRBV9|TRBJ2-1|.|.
TGTGCCAGCAGCGTAGCTTCGAGCGGGCCATACAATGAGCAGTTCTTC
CASSVASSGPYNEQFF
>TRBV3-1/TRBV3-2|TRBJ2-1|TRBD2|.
TGTGCCAGCAGCCAAGGGGCCGGCGGGAGCTATTACAATGAGCAGTTCTTC
CASSQGAGGSYYNEQFF
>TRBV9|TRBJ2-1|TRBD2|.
TGTGCCAGCAGCGTAGGACTAGCGGGAGGGCCCTCCTACAATGAGCAGTTCTTC
CASSVGLAGGPSYNEQFF
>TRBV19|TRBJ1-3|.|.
TGTGCCAGTAAAGCCGCGAGCAGGGCGAGTGGAAACACCATATATTTT
CASKAASRASGNTIYF
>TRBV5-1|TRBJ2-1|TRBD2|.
TGCGCCAGCAGCCTTACGGGACTAGCGGGAGTGGGGTTCTTC
CASSLTGLAGVGFF
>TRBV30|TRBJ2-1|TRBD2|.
TGTGCCTGGAGTGTGCGCAGCGGGGGAGAGCAGTTCTTC
CAWSVRSGGEQFF
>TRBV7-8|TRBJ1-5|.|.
TGTGCCAGCAGCTTAGGAGATAGCAATCAGCCCCAGCATTTT
CASSLGDSNQPQHF
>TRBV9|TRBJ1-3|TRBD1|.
TGTGCCAGCAGCATAAGACAGGGGGGACTTGGAAACACCATATATTTT
CASSIRQGGLGNTIYF
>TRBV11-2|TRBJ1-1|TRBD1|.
TGTGCCAGCAGCCCGAGGGGGCGGGGGAACACTGAAGCTTTCTTT
CASSPRGRGNTEAFF
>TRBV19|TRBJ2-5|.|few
TGTGCCAGTAGTATCCTGGAACAGGGTCAAGGAGAGACCCAGTACTTC
CASSILEQGQGETQYF
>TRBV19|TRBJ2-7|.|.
TGTGCCAGTAGTATGGAGCCTACCGGCGATTACGAGCAGTACTTC
CASSMEPTGDYEQYF
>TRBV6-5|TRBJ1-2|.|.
TGTGCCAGCAATCTAGACAGAAGAAATGGCTACACCTTC
CASNLDRRNGYTF
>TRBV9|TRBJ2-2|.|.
TGTGCCAGCAGCGTAGGGGCAGGGGGGAGTATCGGGGAGCTGTTTTTT
CASSVGAGGSIGELFF
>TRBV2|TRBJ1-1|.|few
TGTGCCAGCAGTCAGGTAAAGAACACTGAAGCTTTCTTT
CASSQVKNTEAFF
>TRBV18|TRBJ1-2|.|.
TGTGCCAGCTCACCGACTACAGGGCCCTATGGCTACACCTTC
CASSPTTGPYGYTF
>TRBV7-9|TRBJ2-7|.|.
TGTGCCAGCAGCTTTGATAGCTCCTACGAGCAGTACTTC
CASSFDSSYEQYF
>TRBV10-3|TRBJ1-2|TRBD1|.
TGTGCCATCAGCGCTATCGACAGGGGGGGCTACACCTTC
CAISAIDRGGYTF
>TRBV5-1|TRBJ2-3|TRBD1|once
TGCGCCAGCAGCTTCCCGGGACAGGTCACAGATACGCAGTATTTT
CASSFPGQVTDTQYF